Following are 18 T cell receptor beta chains from one sample sequenced in a study of memory CD4+ T cells and cytomegalovirus serostatus. The sort gate was single viable CD3+CD4+CD8-CD45RO+ cells for memory CD4+ T cells. TCRdb's copy holds only in-frame clones and misses some; the assay was immunoSEQ multiplex PCR. The sample lists over 65,000 clones, 60% to 80% seen once, with 2.5% to 3% in the top ten. Sequenced material: memory CD4+ T cells from blood. Receptors originate from an adult in good health and CMV-seropositive.

This sequence joins TRBV19 and TRBJ2-4; 8 bases match TRBD2. Trimming at V came to 5 bases and at J to 5 bases, leaving 8 bases not matched to a gene. This CDR3 spans 15 amino acids. The germline V gene has CDR1 LNHDA and CDR2 SQIVND (reference sequence). CDR3 DNA sequence: TGTGCCAGTAGTGGCGCGGGAGGCTGGGAAAACATTCAGTACTTC. Translating it yields CASSGAGGWENIQYF.

This chain uses TRBV5-1 with TRBJ2-2; D ambiguous. The germline gives CDR1 SGHRS, CDR2 YFSETQ. The CDR3 is 15 amino acids. Between the trimmed V and J ends, which lost 4 bases and 0 bases, there was a span of 10 bases. The CDR3 DNA sequence: TGCGCCAGCAGCGTAGACTCCGCGAACACCGGGGAGCTGTTTTTT. Translation gives CASSVDSANTGELFF.

The gene calls are TRBV5-1 and TRBJ2-7; D uncertain. The CDR3 totals 13 residues. CDR1 and CDR2 (germline): SGHRS, YFSETQ. V gave up 2 bases and J gave up 3 bases, with 9 bases separating them. The CDR3 protein is CASSFGRNYEQYF. CDR3 DNA: TGCGCCAGCAGCTTCGGTCGGAACTACGAGCAGTACTTC.

The CDR3 spells CASSPPGVGKQPQHF. For the CDR3, the DNA is TGTGCCAGCAGCCCTCCAGGGGTGGGGAAACAGCCCCAGCATTTT. The V and J genes are TRBV7-9 and TRBJ1-5; a weak D match, TRBD1 (6 bases). Germline-derived CDR1 and CDR2 are SEHNR and FQNEAQ (reference sequence). The CDR3 has 15 residues. V was shortened by 5 bases and J by 7 bases, with 18 bases between the two germline ends. Drawing the rest from reference TRBV7-9 and TRBJ1-5, the complete variable domain is DTGVSQNPRHKITKRGQNVTFRCDPISEHNRLYWYRQTLGQGPEFLTYFQNEAQLEKSRLLSDRFSAERPKGSFSTLEIQRTEQGDSAMYLCASSPPGVGKQPQHFGDGTRLSIL.

The chain links TRBV7-9 to TRBJ2-3; D uncertain. The CDR3 covers 13 residues. With 1 base removed from V and 10 bases from J, the gap between germline ends came to 12 bases. CDR1 SEHNR and CDR2 FQNEAQ come from the germline V gene (reference sequence). This chain's CDR3 is CASSLGTSRAQYF. In DNA, the CDR3 is TGTGCCAGCAGCTTAGGGACCTCAAGAGCGCAGTATTTT.

The V and J genes are TRBV4-1 and TRBJ1-2; TRBD1 matches 9 bases. This CDR3 is 15 amino acids long. Germline V lookup: CDR1 MGHRA, CDR2 YSYEKL. The V segment lost 0 bases and the J segment 4 bases; nucleotides outside the gene matches: 3. CDR3 region: CASSQEGTGTYGYTF. In nucleotides, the CDR3 is TGCGCCAGCAGCCAAGAAGGGACAGGGACCTATGGCTACACCTTC.

This clone was detected once. This chain connects TRBV4-1 to TRBJ2-1; possible D gene TRBD2, 5 bases. Germline values: CDR1 MGHRA, CDR2 YSYEKL. V dropped 3 bases and J dropped 8 bases, with 20 bases sitting between them. CDR3 length: 16 residues. CDR3 nucleotides: TGCGCCAGCAGCCACGTAGACTACAGCTCTTCCTATGAGCAGTTCTTC. It is translated as CASSHVDYSSSYEQFF.

The V gene is TRBV4-1, the J gene TRBJ1-4; 8 bases agree with TRBD1. The CDR3 is made up of 14 amino acids. Trimming took 3 bases from V and 5 from J; bases not matched to a gene: 2. Germline CDR1 reads MGHRA; CDR2 reads YSYEKL. Written as DNA, the CDR3 is TGCGCCAGCAGCCAGAACAGGGGGAATGAAAAACTGTTTTTT. Encoded protein: CASSQNRGNEKLFF.

This chain connects TRBV19 to TRBJ2-5; 8 bases match TRBD1. V was pared by 6 bases and J by 5 bases, with 5 bases of the junction left unmatched. Looked up from germline, CDR1 is LNHDA and CDR2 is SQIVND (reference sequence). This CDR3 comprises 13 residues. The CDR3 sequence: CASSPGGGETQYF. In nucleotides, the CDR3 is TGTGCCAGTAGCCCAGGGGGCGGGGAGACCCAGTACTTC.

The rearrangement uses TRBV2 and TRBJ2-5, with TRBD2 as a possible D gene (5 bases). The V gene's germline CDR1 is SNHLY and CDR2 FYNNEI. The CDR3 is 15 residues long. V was trimmed by 2 bases and J by 7 bases, leaving 17 bases between them. CDR3 nucleotides: TGTGCCAGCAGTGAATTGGGTCTAGCCCGAGGGACCCAGTACTTC. This translates into CASSELGLARGTQYF.

J is TRBJ1-1 and V is TRBV7-2; tentatively, D is TRBD1 (6 bases). This CDR3 is built from 15 residues. V was shortened by 1 base and J by 4 bases, with 13 bases between the two germline ends. In germline, CDR1 is SGHTA, CDR2 FQGNSA. The CDR3 region has the DNA TGTGCCAGCAGCTTAGTCTGGGGAGGGGGCACTGAAGCTTTCTTT. Protein sequence: CASSLVWGGGTEAFF.

The chain recombines TRBV7-8 with TRBJ1-2; possibly TRBD1 for D (5 bases). CDR3 length: 15 amino acids. The V gene's germline CDR1 is SGHVS and CDR2 FQNEAQ. V was trimmed by 1 base and J by 7 bases, leaving 16 bases between them. CDR3 residues: CASSLVFRGKGGYTF. Here the CDR3 DNA reads TGTGCCAGCAGCTTAGTTTTTAGGGGAAAGGGTGGCTACACCTTC.

The rearrangement links TRBV29-1 to TRBJ2-1; D remains ambiguous. The germline V and J ends were trimmed by 6 bases and 5 bases, with 17 bases remaining between them. Germline V CDR1 and CDR2: SQVTM, ANQGSEA. The CDR3 length is 14 residues. The chain's CDR3 is CSVARLGSDNEQFF. The CDR3 DNA sequence: TGCAGCGTGGCACGCCTGGGATCCGACAATGAGCAGTTCTTC.

The genes are TRBV7-2 and TRBJ1-1; a possible D gene is TRBD1 (6 bases). The CDR3 has 14 residues. V was clipped by 5 bases and J by 4 bases, with 14 bases between them. From germline, CDR1 is SGHTA and CDR2 FQGNSA. The CDR3 here is CASSLQGMSTEAFF. In nucleotides, the CDR3 is TGTGCCAGCAGCCTACAGGGCATGAGCACTGAAGCTTTCTTT.

CDR3 DNA: TGTGCCAGCAGTCGAGCAGGGAGTTATGGCTACACCTTC. It codes for CASSRAGSYGYTF. V gene TRBV5-4 combines with J gene TRBJ1-2; D is possibly TRBD1 (5 bases). This CDR3 is 13 amino acids long. Germline lookup yields CDR1 SGHNT and CDR2 YYREEE (reference sequence). The ends were cut back, 5 bases at V and 5 bases at J, with 13 bases in the middle.

This chain links TRBV28 with TRBJ2-5; 7 positions agree with TRBD1. With 3 bases clipped from V and 3 bases from J, the junction kept 4 bases outside the gene matches. This CDR3 has 14 amino acids. CDR1 is MDHEN, CDR2 SYDVKM, per germline. CDR3 loop: CASSLGQTKETQYF. CDR3 DNA: TGTGCCAGCAGTTTGGGACAGACCAAAGAGACCCAGTACTTC.

This sequence joins TRBV25-1 and TRBJ2-1; 13 bases fit TRBD2. The germline V gene has CDR1 MGHDK and CDR2 SYGVNS. The CDR3 totals 17 residues. Trimming at V came to 2 bases and at J to 8 bases, leaving 9 bases not matched to a gene. CDR3 in amino acids: CASSERGTSGIGHEQFF. Here the CDR3 DNA reads TGTGCCAGCAGTGAACGTGGGACTAGCGGGATTGGCCATGAGCAGTTCTTC. Variable domain in full (rest from reference TRBV25-1 and TRBJ2-1): EADIYQTPRYLVIGTGKKITLECSQTMGHDKMYWYQQDPGMELHLIHYSYGVNSTEKGDLSSESTVSRIRTEHFPLTLESARPSHTSQYLCASSERGTSGIGHEQFFGPGTRLTVL.

The V call is TRBV14, the J call TRBJ1-1; D is uncertain. This CDR3 has 16 residues. Trimming shortened V by 4 bases and J by 0 bases, and 15 bases separated the two germline ends. Germline loops: CDR1 SGHDN, CDR2 FVKESK. CDR3 bases: TGTGCCAGCAGCCCGCGAACCGCGGCTCTGAACACTGAAGCTTTCTTT. This gives the protein CASSPRTAALNTEAFF. The complete variable domain, with remaining parts taken from reference TRBV14 and TRBJ1-1, reads EAGVTQFPSHSVIEKGQTVTLRCDPISGHDNLYWYRRVMGKEIKFLLHFVKESKQDESGMPNNRFLAERTGGTYSTLKVQPAELEDSGVYFCASSPRTAALNTEAFFGQGTRLTVV.